The clone carrying this T cell receptor beta chain appeared many times. Its cognate antigen is unknown. A library of TCRbeta sequences, prepared with unique molecular identifiers, was generated. One entry per CDR3 protein results from TCRdb running MiXCR on the PCR reads. Of 90,000 to 120,000 distinct CDR3 sequences in the sample, around 6.4% were seen once. This entry belongs to a study of T-cell reconstitution after alpha-beta-depleted transplantation in children. The study's findings and limits: Reported findings indicate that, about two months after transplant, alpha-beta T cells came from several hundred expanded clones, which were derived from non-depleted graft cells. After transplant, high TCRbeta diversity at day 60 in some patients arose from surviving recipient T cells and thymic progenitors. Newly produced T cells mostly accounted for T-cell counts and diversity one year post-transplant.

The V and J ends lost 2 bases and 0 bases respectively, with 10 bases between them. CDR3 size: 15 residues. The germline V gene encodes CDR1 SEHNR and CDR2 FQNEAQ (reference sequence). The sample consisted of PBMCs, mostly from graft donor cells, taken 360 days after TCRalphabeta/CD19-depleted stem cell transplant. The chain is built from TRBV7-9 and TRBJ1-1; D gene uncertain. This TCR was sampled from a male patient between 2 and 15 years old who had a stem cell transplant for acute lymphoblastic leukemia, so the T cells may come from the graft donor. In nucleotides, the CDR3 is TGTGCCAGCAGCTTAATTATTGCTATGAACACTGAAGCTTTCTTT. Translating gives CASSLIIAMNTEAFF.